The clone carrying this TCR beta chain was found a few times. No antigen is known for it. This sample stems from a study of response to subunit inactivated influenza vaccine. Study outcomes and limitations: There was a suggestion from the authors that each seasonal influenza vaccination recruits few new T cells.

This CDR3 comprises 16 residues. Germline CDR1 reads SGHKS; CDR2 reads YYEKEE (reference sequence). The ends lost 0 bases at V and 1 base at J; junction bases unmatched: 5. TCRdb ran MiXCR on the RT-PCR reads and lists one entry per CDR3 protein. The data hold about 520,000 distinct CDR3 sequences, with approximately 24% observed a single time. The TCR originated in a man aged 45-65 years who received an inactivated influenza vaccine. Specimen: CD4+ T cells sorted from PBMCs, collected about 5 days after vaccination. The rearrangement uses TRBV5-5 and TRBJ2-5; 8 bases are a match to TRBD2. In DNA, the CDR3 is TGTGCCAGCAGCTTGGCGGCGGGGGGTCGCCAAGAGACCCAGTACTTC. The encoded protein is CASSLAAGGRQETQYF.